Below, 21 T cell receptor beta chains from the same sample are listed, as sequenced in a study of T cell changes during pregnancy in multiple sclerosis. TCRdb keeps only in-frame clones here, not all; method: immunoSEQ multiplex PCR. The sample yields about 76,000 clones, 80% to 95% seen once. Sequencing was performed on peripheral blood, taken after pregnancy. These receptor sequences come from a female donor in good health, enrolled as a control in a pregnancy study.

The chain couples TRBV29-1 to TRBJ2-4; TRBD1 might be the D (6 bases). The V gene lost 6 bases and the J gene lost 2 bases, with 11 bases spanning the gap. Germline V CDR1 and CDR2: SQVTM, ANQGSEA. The CDR3 loop spans 13 amino acids. CDR3 amino acids: CSVTRDTKNIQYF. The CDR3, as DNA: TGCAGCGTCACCCGGGACACCAAAAACATTCAGTACTTC.

This sequence joins TRBV7-2 and TRBJ1-1; 7 bases match TRBD1. The CDR3 extends over 15 amino acids. Looked up from germline, CDR1 is SGHTA and CDR2 is FQGNSA. V trimming: 2 bases; J trimming: 3 bases; junction bases outside the gene matches: 6. In nucleotides, the CDR3 is TGTGCCAGCAGCTTACTGGGCCAGGGGGACACTGAAGCTTTCTTT. Its translation: CASSLLGQGDTEAFF.

The V call is TRBV19, the J call TRBJ2-1, with TRBD2 identical over 7 bases. The CDR3 is 14 amino acids. CDR1 is LNHDA, CDR2 SQIVND, per germline (reference sequence). V lost 5 bases to trimming and J lost 6 bases; unmatched junction nucleotides: 7. The CDR3 DNA is TGTGCCAGTAGTGACGGCGGGAGTTCCAATGAGCAGTTCTTC. It specifies CASSDGGSSNEQFF.

This chain links TRBV6-5 with TRBJ1-2, with TRBD1 as a possible D gene (5 bases). This CDR3 is built from 15 residues. V lost 3 bases to trimming and J lost 4 bases, with 15 bases between them. Germline values: CDR1 MNHEY, CDR2 SVGAGI. The CDR3 loop is CASSYMGRALYGYTF. The CDR3 DNA reads as TGTGCCAGCAGTTATATGGGCAGGGCCCTCTATGGCTACACCTTC.

This sequence joins TRBV19 and TRBJ1-5; D remains ambiguous. The CDR3 consists of 14 residues. The V and J ends lost 4 bases and 3 bases respectively, with 10 bases between them. CDR1 and CDR2 (germline): LNHDA, SQIVND (reference sequence). The CDR3 region is CASSKMEFNQPQHF. In DNA form, the CDR3 reads TGTGCCAGTAGTAAGATGGAGTTCAATCAGCCCCAGCATTTT.

This clone was recorded many times. In DNA form, the CDR3 reads TGTGCCAGCAGTTTGAGGACAGGGGGCGCGAGTATCACCGGGGAGCTGTTTTTT. Residues: CASSLRTGGASITGELFF. The chain is built from TRBV27 and TRBJ2-2; 11 positions match TRBD1. The V segment lost 3 bases and the J segment 4 bases; nucleotides outside the gene matches: 10. The CDR3 sequence is 18 residues long. From germline, CDR1 is MNHEY and CDR2 SMNVEV (reference sequence).

The chain couples TRBV5-1 to TRBJ2-7; D is unclear. Germline values: CDR1 SGHRS, CDR2 YFSETQ. Deletions cut 0 bases from V and 2 bases from J, with 9 bases between. The CDR3 spans 14 residues. CDR3: CASSLGQIAYEQYF. CDR3 DNA sequence: TGCGCCAGCAGCTTGGGACAAATAGCCTACGAGCAGTACTTC.

This chain connects TRBV7-6 to TRBJ2-3; 10 bases line up with TRBD2. Germline CDR1 and CDR2: SGHVS and FNYEAQ. The CDR3 spans 19 residues. Germline trimming cut 0 bases from V and 0 bases from J; bases unmatched to any gene: 9. CDR3 region: CASSLAFSGGIPSTDTQYF. The CDR3 region has the DNA TGTGCCAGCAGCTTAGCGTTTAGCGGGGGGATACCTAGCACAGATACGCAGTATTTT. The variable domain in full, completed from reference TRBV7-6 and TRBJ2-3, reads GAGVSQSPRYKVTKRGQDVALRCDPISGHVSLYWYRQALGQGPEFLTYFNYEAQQDKSGLPNDRFSAERPEGSISTLTIQRTEQRDSAMYRCASSLAFSGGIPSTDTQYFGPGTRLTVL.

This chain links TRBV19 with TRBJ2-2, with TRBD1 identical over 8 bases. Germline CDR1 LNHDA, CDR2 SQIVND (reference sequence). Germline trimming cut 4 bases from V and 6 bases from J; bases unmatched to any gene: 7. The length of the CDR3 is 15 residues. For the CDR3, the DNA is TGTGCCAGTAGTACCAGGGGGCGCATTGCCGGGGAGCTGTTTTTT. This gives the protein CASSTRGRIAGELFF.

The CDR3 sequence is CASSLPGQEETQYF. The CDR3 coding sequence is TGTGCCAGCTCGCTCCCTGGACAGGAAGAGACCCAGTACTTC. V and J are TRBV27 and TRBJ2-5; 7 nucleotides match TRBD1. CDR1 and CDR2 (germline): MNHEY, SMNVEV (reference sequence). CDR3 length: 14 amino acids. J lost 3 bases, V lost 8 bases, and 9 bases had no gene match.

On this clone itself: A read error may account for a junction end that differs from germline. The V call is TRBV10-1, the J call TRBJ2-7; possibly TRBD2 for D (5 bases). CDR1 is WNHNN, CDR2 SYGVQD, per germline (reference sequence). CDR3 size: 14 residues. CDR3 coding DNA: TGCGCCAGCAGTCAGTCGGGGAGCTCCTACGAGCAGTACTTC. It codes for CASSQSGSSYEQYF.

J is TRBJ2-3 and V is TRBV21-1; the table gives TRBD2 as D, unverified against the DNA. TRBV21-1 is a listed pseudogene. CDR3 length: 16 amino acids. DNA of the CDR3: TGTGCCAGCACCGGATCTGGCGGGAGGTTCGCAGATACGCAGTATTTT. Protein: CASTGSGGRFADTQYF.

The chain links TRBV7-8 to TRBJ2-5, with TRBD1 matching 9 bases. The CDR3 has 17 amino acids. In germline, CDR1 is SGHVS, CDR2 FQNEAQ. V was clipped by 6 bases and J by 2 bases; unmatched bases: 13. CDR3 DNA sequence: TGTGCCAGCAGTCGACCCAAGGGGACAGGGCGACAAGAGACCCAGTACTTC. Its protein product is CASSRPKGTGRQETQYF.

The V call is TRBV14, the J call TRBJ1-6, with a possible D match to TRBD1 (5 bases). CDR1 and CDR2 from the germline V gene are SGHDN and FVKESK. V shed 3 bases and J shed 7 bases, with 10 bases lying between them. The CDR3 is 14 residues long. The CDR3 spells CASSQGRGNSPLHF. The CDR3 bases are TGTGCCAGCAGCCAGGGGCGTGGGAATTCACCCCTCCACTTT. Together with reference TRBV14 and TRBJ1-6, the CDR3 gives the full variable domain: EAGVTQFPSHSVIEKGQTVTLRCDPISGHDNLYWYRRVMGKEIKFLLHFVKESKQDESGMPNNRFLAERTGGTYSTLKVQPAELEDSGVYFCASSQGRGNSPLHFGNGTRLTVT.

The chain is built from TRBV5-1 and TRBJ2-7, with D possibly being TRBD1 (8 bases). Trimming removed 5 bases at V and 1 base at J, with 16 bases between. This CDR3 is built from 15 residues. Germline loops: CDR1 SGHRS, CDR2 YFSETQ. The CDR3 region is CASRGQGGNSYEQYF. CDR3 coding DNA: TGCGCCAGCAGAGGACAGGGAGGGAATTCCTACGAGCAGTACTTC.

This chain joins TRBV29-1 and TRBJ1-1, with D unclear. Germline loops: CDR1 SQVTM, CDR2 ANQGSEA. The CDR3 has 13 residues. Trimming shortened V by 6 bases and J by 3 bases, and 14 bases separated the two germline ends. CDR3 nucleotide sequence: TGCAGCGTGGAGGACGTAAGATACACTGAAGCTTTCTTT. Amino acid sequence: CSVEDVRYTEAFF.

V gene TRBV18 combines with J gene TRBJ1-5, with D unresolved. This CDR3 spans 15 amino acids. Germline V gives CDR1 KGHSH, CDR2 LQKENI. With 3 bases removed from V and 1 base from J, the gap between germline ends came to 10 bases. This chain's CDR3 is CASSPTAESNQPQHF. CDR3 in DNA: TGTGCCAGCTCACCGACGGCGGAAAGCAATCAGCCCCAGCATTTT.

The chain recombines TRBV10-3 with TRBJ2-7; tentatively, D is TRBD1 (8 bases). The CDR3 contains 14 residues. With 7 bases removed from V and 6 bases from J, the gap between germline ends came to 19 bases. Germline CDR1 ENHRY, CDR2 SYGVKD. The CDR3 loop reads CAITIGQGGGEQYF. The CDR3 bases are TGTGCCATCACAATAGGACAGGGAGGGGGCGAGCAGTACTTC.

The genes are TRBV2 and TRBJ1-1; D possibly corresponds to TRBD1 (6 bases). This CDR3 comprises 14 residues. Deletions cut 1 base from V and 4 bases from J, with 10 bases between. CDR1 SNHLY and CDR2 FYNNEI come from the germline V gene. CDR3 nucleotide sequence: TGTGCCAGCAGTGAAGACAGGGTGGGCACTGAAGCTTTCTTT. It specifies CASSEDRVGTEAFF.

V usage is TRBV15 and J usage is TRBJ2-7; maybe TRBD1 (6 bases). The CDR3 is 13 residues long. Trimming left V 8 bases short and J 2 bases short, with 13 bases between. Germline V lookup: CDR1 LNHNV, CDR2 YYDKDF (reference sequence). The CDR3 nucleotides read TGTGCCACCGCCCGGCAGGGGCCCTACGAGCAGTACTTC. Residues: CATARQGPYEQYF.

CDR3 protein: CASSVVPAGDNEQFF. Written as DNA, the CDR3 is TGTGCCAGCAGCGTAGTTCCAGCGGGAGACAATGAGCAGTTCTTC. The chain links TRBV9 to TRBJ2-1, with TRBD2 matching over 8 bases. The length of the CDR3 is 15 residues. From germline, CDR1 is SGDLS and CDR2 YYNGEE. The junction had 4 bases not matched to a gene; V was cut back by 0 bases and J by 5 bases.